This passage covers 17 T cell receptor beta chains from one sample sequenced in a study of T-cell reconstitution after alpha-beta-depleted transplantation in children. Library preparation (for TCRbeta) was performed with unique molecular identifiers. TCRdb reanalysed the PCR reads using MiXCR and keeps one entry per CDR3 protein. The sample records about 110,000 distinct CDR3 sequences, approximately 6.6% being singletons. The sequencing here drew on PBMCs, mostly from graft donor cells, taken 360 days after TCRalphabeta/CD19-depleted stem cell transplant. The receptors originated from a male patient under 10 years old who had a stem cell transplant for acute lymphoblastic leukemia, so the T cells may come from the graft donor.

The chain is built from TRBV20-1 and TRBJ2-7; D may be TRBD2 (6 bases). Looked up from germline, CDR1 is DFQATT and CDR2 is SNEGSKA (reference sequence). V shed 3 bases and J shed 2 bases, with 8 bases lying between them. The CDR3 consists of 12 residues. This CDR3 is CSARGEAYEQYF. The CDR3 coding sequence is TGCAGTGCTAGGGGGGAGGCCTACGAGCAGTACTTC.

The V and J genes are TRBV20-1 and TRBJ2-7; D may be TRBD2 (6 bases). The CDR3 is 12 amino acids. Trimming stripped 5 bases from V and 4 bases from J, with 12 bases between. Germline V gene data show CDR1 as DFQATT and CDR2 as SNEGSKA (reference sequence). Here the CDR3 DNA reads TGCAGTGCTCCCGCCGGGAGTTACGAGCAGTACTTC. Residues: CSAPAGSYEQYF.

This clonotype appeared many times. V is TRBV7-9 and J is TRBJ2-1; 10 nucleotides align to TRBD2. Germline V gene lookup returns CDR1 SEHNR and CDR2 FQNEAQ (reference sequence). This CDR3 spans 14 amino acids. After removal of 5 bases from V and 7 bases from J, the junction contained 5 bases not matched to a gene. CDR3 sequence: CASSVSGGANEQFF. The CDR3 nucleotides are TGTGCCAGCAGCGTGAGCGGGGGGGCAAATGAGCAGTTCTTC. The full variable domain, completed using reference TRBV7-9 and TRBJ2-1, is DTGVSQNPRHKITKRGQNVTFRCDPISEHNRLYWYRQTLGQGPEFLTYFQNEAQLEKSRLLSDRFSAERPKGSFSTLEIQRTEQGDSAMYLCASSVSGGANEQFFGPGTRLTVL.

This clonotype came up many times. V usage is TRBV6-5 and J usage is TRBJ1-4; D is unclear. The germline gives CDR1 MNHEY, CDR2 SVGAGI. The ends were cut back, 4 bases at V and 4 bases at J, with 7 bases in the middle. The CDR3 runs to 13 residues. CDR3 sequence reads: CASSSRFNEKLFF. The DNA of the CDR3 is TGTGCCAGCAGTTCACGGTTTAATGAAAAACTGTTTTTT.

The rearrangement uses TRBV12-5 and TRBJ2-2, with D perhaps TRBD2 (6 bases). The CDR3 sequence is 15 residues long. The V and J ends lost 5 bases and 9 bases respectively, with 19 bases between them. CDR1 and CDR2 (germline): LGHNT, FRNRAP. As DNA, the CDR3 is TGTGCTAGTGGTCTCCACCTCGGGGGTGGCTGGGAGCTGTTTTTT. This sequence encodes CASGLHLGGGWELFF.

This clonotype has only a few counts. The V call is TRBV9, the J call TRBJ2-7, with D unresolved. In germline, CDR1 is SGDLS, CDR2 YYNGEE. The ends were cut back, 4 bases at V and 2 bases at J, with 13 bases in the middle. This CDR3 comprises 14 residues. The CDR3 here is CASSRRGKPYEQYF. The DNA for the CDR3 is TGTGCCAGCAGCCGTAGAGGAAAGCCCTACGAGCAGTACTTC.

Ten or more counts support this clonotype. The chain combines TRBV30 with TRBJ1-5; TRBD1 matches at 7 bases. The V and J ends lost 3 bases and 7 bases, in that order; junction bases with no gene match: 6. CDR1 and CDR2 (germline): GTSNPN, SVGIG (reference sequence). This CDR3 is built from 13 residues. The CDR3 DNA is TGTGCCTGGAGCGAACAGGGGATACAGCCCCAGCATTTT. Translating it yields CAWSEQGIQPQHF.

This clonotype was seen repeatedly, ten times or more. CDR3 loop: CASTFGDRAPDEQYF. DNA for the CDR3: TGTGCCAGCACCTTTGGCGACAGGGCACCCGACGAGCAGTACTTC. V and J are TRBV28 and TRBJ2-7, with TRBD1 identical over 7 bases. After removal of 7 bases from V and 5 bases from J, the junction contained 14 bases not matched to a gene. In germline, CDR1 is MDHEN, CDR2 SYDVKM. This CDR3 region has 15 residues.

This clonotype was seen at least ten times. The chain is built from TRBV27 and TRBJ1-5, with D unresolved. The V and J ends lost 4 bases and 4 bases respectively, with 8 bases between them. This CDR3 contains 13 residues. Germline loops: CDR1 MNHEY, CDR2 SMNVEV (reference sequence). The CDR3 nucleotides are TGTGCCAGCAGTTACGGGTTTAATCAGCCCCAGCATTTT. Residues: CASSYGFNQPQHF.

This clonotype was observed many times. The genes are TRBV28 and TRBJ2-5; D perhaps matches TRBD2 (5 bases). The germline gives CDR1 MDHEN, CDR2 SYDVKM. The V end lost 4 bases, the J end lost 2 bases, and 11 bases lay between the germline ends. The CDR3 spans 14 residues. This chain's CDR3 is CASSSLPGQETQYF. The CDR3 DNA sequence: TGTGCCAGCAGTTCCCTCCCGGGACAAGAGACCCAGTACTTC. Drawing the rest from reference TRBV28 and TRBJ2-5, the complete variable domain is DVKVTQSSRYLVKRTGEKVFLECVQDMDHENMFWYRQDPGLGLRLIYFSYDVKMKEKGDIPEGYSVSREKKERFSLILESASTNQTSMYLCASSSLPGQETQYFGPGTRLLVL.

The rearrangement links TRBV15 to TRBJ2-7, with 9 bases that match TRBD1. Losses at the gene ends were 0 bases for V and 5 bases for J; bases not matched to a gene: 11. The CDR3 contains 17 residues. CDR1 and CDR2 from the germline V gene are LNHNV and YYDKDF (reference sequence). For the CDR3, the DNA is TGTGCCACCAGCAGAGATTCTTGGGACAGGGTATACAACGAGCAGTACTTC. Its translation: CATSRDSWDRVYNEQYF.

This clonotype was seen at least ten times. The genes are TRBV29-1 and TRBJ1-2; unclear D gene. This CDR3 is 11 amino acids long. Trimming left V 3 bases short and J 5 bases short, with 7 bases between. Germline V gene lookup returns CDR1 SQVTM and CDR2 ANQGSEA. In DNA, the CDR3 is TGCAGCGTTGATTCCGGGTATGGCTACACCTTC. It yields the protein CSVDSGYGYTF.

This clonotype has more than one count but fewer than ten. This chain connects TRBV7-9 to TRBJ1-5; 8 bases agree with TRBD1. Trimming at V came to 5 bases and at J to 7 bases, leaving 4 bases not matched to a gene. Germline CDR1 reads SEHNR; CDR2 reads FQNEAQ (reference sequence). The CDR3 is made up of 13 amino acids. The CDR3 coding sequence is TGTGCCAGCAGCGCAGGGGGCTTCCAGCCCCAGCATTTT. It yields the protein CASSAGGFQPQHF.

There are many counts of this clonotype. The rearrangement uses TRBV6-6 and TRBJ1-2; unclear D gene. Germline assignment: CDR1 MNHNY and CDR2 SVGAGI (reference sequence). The V and J ends lost 11 bases and 7 bases respectively, with 11 bases between them. The CDR3 loop spans 10 amino acids. The CDR3, as DNA: TGTGCCTCAAGGGAGGGTGGCTACACCTTC. It translates to CASREGGYTF.

This clonotype was counted many times. The chain joins TRBV2 to TRBJ2-6; no definite D call. Trimming took off 0 bases at V and 0 bases at J, with 12 bases between the two ends. The CDR3 totals 18 residues. CDR1 is SNHLY, CDR2 FYNNEI, per germline. For the CDR3, the DNA is TGTGCCAGCAGTGAAGCCCTGCTCTCGATCTCTGGGGCCAACGTCCTGACTTTC. Residues: CASSEALLSISGANVLTF.

In this sample, this clonotype turned up many times. The gene calls are TRBV29-1 and TRBJ2-3; D remains ambiguous. V lost 2 bases to trimming and J lost 0 bases, with 9 bases between them. Germline V gives CDR1 SQVTM, CDR2 ANQGSEA. There are 14 residues in the CDR3. The CDR3 loop is CSVERGSSTDTQYF. In nucleotides, the CDR3 is TGCAGCGTTGAACGCGGATCTAGCACAGATACGCAGTATTTT.

This clonotype showed up many times. The chain joins TRBV29-1 to TRBJ1-1, with TRBD1 as a possible D gene (6 bases). Germline V lookup: CDR1 SQVTM, CDR2 ANQGSEA. CDR3 length equals 11 residues. V lost 7 bases and J 4 bases, leaving 10 bases between the germline ends. The CDR3 sequence is CSAQGLTEAFF. The CDR3 DNA reads as TGCAGCGCGCAGGGGCTCACTGAAGCTTTCTTT.